The clone carrying this TCR beta chain appeared many times. Antigen unknown. These data are taken from a study of T-cell reconstitution after alpha-beta-depleted transplantation in children. Study-wide results and caveats: Roughly two months post-transplant, alpha-beta T cells reportedly originated from several hundred graft clones that had expanded.

The CDR3 is 15 amino acids. Trimming removed 2 bases from V and 1 base from J, with 8 bases in between. Molecular barcoding with unique molecular identifiers was used for the TCRbeta library. Via MiXCR, TCRdb re-called the PCR reads, giving one row per CDR3 protein. The repertoire holds approximately 300,000 distinct CDR3 sequences, with 11% as singletons. Sequencing was performed on peripheral blood, taken 180 days after TCRalphabeta/CD19-depleted stem cell transplant. The V and J genes are TRBV12-3 or TRBV12-4 and TRBJ2-2, with D possibly matching TRBD1 (6 bases). The sequence was obtained from a male patient aged 2-15 years who had a stem cell transplant for chronic granulomatous disease, so the T cells may come from the graft donor. Here the CDR3 reads CASSLKTGNTGELFF. The CDR3 DNA follows: TGTGCCAGCAGTTTAAAGACAGGGAACACCGGGGAGCTGTTTTTT.